The source of this T cell receptor (beta chain) is a study of regulatory T cells in long-lasting Graves disease. Stated time point: newly diagnosed GD, antithyroid drugs for less than 3 months. With RNA extracted from PBMCs as input, the TCR library was made. The CDR3 has 14 residues. The V and J ends lost 6 bases and 2 bases respectively, with 12 bases between them. CDR1 and CDR2 from the germline V gene are MDHEN and SYDVKM. This clonotype occurred many times. As yet, its antigen is unknown. Study findings and constraints: Among the persistent patients, 2,741 public clonotypes were shared, more than the approximately 960 shared among new patients.

Combining iRepertoire HTBI primers with Arm-PCR of CDR3 regions, the authors built TCR beta libraries. TCRdb redid the calling of the multiplex PCR reads with MiXCR, one entry per CDR3 protein. The data contain some 490,000 distinct CDR3 sequences, 9.5% to 15% of them singletons. These data were also reused for a study on T cells in Graves' hyperthyroidism and ophthalmopathy. That paper adds: Exclusion followed for patients with uncontrolled infection, other autoimmune disease, pregnancy or lactation. Ophthalmopathy, as predicted by the model, came a median roughly 6.3 months after the prediction.

Sequenced material: peripheral blood mononuclear cells (PBMCs), taken at new diagnosis, from a patient treated with antithyroid drugs. The clonotype comes from a woman aged 25 to 45 with Graves disease. This rearrangement joins TRBV28 to TRBJ2-3; the D gene is possibly TRBD2 (6 bases). The CDR3 reads CASSWGGTTDTQYF. The CDR3 DNA sequence: TGTGCCAGCAGCTGGGGAGGAACCACAGATACGCAGTATTTT. Full variable domain (rest looked up from reference TRBV28 and TRBJ2-3): DVKVTQSSRYLVKRTGEKVFLECVQDMDHENMFWYRQDPGLGLRLIYFSYDVKMKEKGDIPEGYSVSREKKERFSLILESASTNQTSMYLCASSWGGTTDTQYFGPGTRLTVL.